The clone carrying this TCR beta chain was recorded at least ten times. Its antigen is unidentified. This record comes from a study of regulatory T cells in long-lasting Graves disease. Study-wide results and limits: Study was limited to peripheral blood, excluding thyroid tissue.

Time point in this sample: newly diagnosed GD, antithyroid drugs for less than 3 months. RNA extracted from PBMCs served as the sequencing template. The guidelines of the American Thyroid Association were the basis for diagnosing Graves' disease. An endocrinology department in Xi'an, China, supplied the patients. There are 14 residues in the CDR3. Germline lookup yields CDR1 SEHNR and CDR2 FQNEAQ (reference sequence). The V gene lost 4 bases and the J gene lost 2 bases, with 12 bases spanning the gap. The authors built TCR beta libraries using iRepertoire HTBI primers and Arm-PCR of CDR3 regions. Each CDR3 protein gets one entry after TCRdb re-called the multiplex PCR reads with MiXCR. The table lists some 500,000 distinct CDR3 sequences, about 16% of them singletons. These same data were also listed under a study on T cells in Graves' hyperthyroidism and ophthalmopathy.

The source material was peripheral blood mononuclear cells (PBMCs), sampled at new diagnosis, from a patient treated with antithyroid drugs. The sequence derives from a woman aged 40 to 65 with Graves disease. V gene TRBV7-9 combines with J gene TRBJ2-7; D might be TRBD2 (6 bases). This chain's CDR3 is CASSSQEGPYEQYF. Here the CDR3 DNA reads TGTGCCAGCAGCTCCCAGGAGGGTCCCTACGAGCAGTACTTC.